These 26 T cell receptor beta chains originate from one sample sequenced in a study of OX40 agonist ivuxolimab in advanced cancers. The table came from immunoSEQ multiplex PCR; TCRdb's copy has only in-frame clones and leaves some out. Seen here are over 85,000 clones, around 88% observed once, and the top ten hold over 0.4%. Material: CD4+ or CD8+ T cells sorted from blood, obtained in a trial of the OX40 agonist ivuxolimab. These receptor sequences come from an adult with an advanced solid tumor such as melanoma, head and neck, liver or kidney cancer.

The chain has TRBV19 and TRBJ2-7; perhaps TRBD2 as D (6 bases). The CDR3 loop spans 12 amino acids. Germline V gene sequence: CDR1 LNHDA, CDR2 SQIVND (reference sequence). V was pared by 7 bases and J by 5 bases, with 12 bases between. CDR3 DNA sequence: TGTGCCAGTAACCCCGGGGGAGACGAGCAGTACTTC. It is translated as CASNPGGDEQYF. Filled out from reference TRBV19 and TRBJ2-7, the complete variable domain reads DGGITQSPKYLFRKEGQNVTLSCEQNLNHDAMYWYRQDPGQGLRLIYYSQIVNDFQKGDIAEGYSVSREKKESFPLTVTSAQKNPTAFYLCASNPGGDEQYFGPGTRLTVT.

The chain joins TRBV28 to TRBJ1-2; 8 nucleotides align to TRBD1. In germline, CDR1 is MDHEN, CDR2 SYDVKM. Trimming at V came to 6 bases and at J to 4 bases, leaving 7 bases not matched to a gene. This CDR3 spans 14 amino acids. CDR3 loop: CASSLGQGGYGYTF. The CDR3, as DNA: TGTGCCAGCAGCCTCGGACAGGGAGGCTATGGCTACACCTTC.

CDR3 in amino acids: CASSKGLGYEQYF. The CDR3 coding sequence is TGCGCCAGCAGTAAGGGGTTGGGCTACGAGCAGTACTTC. The J gene is TRBJ2-7, the V gene TRBV10-1; a weak D match, TRBD1 (5 bases). The length of the CDR3 is 13 residues. V was trimmed by 5 bases and J by 3 bases, leaving 11 bases between them. CDR1 and CDR2 from the germline V gene are WNHNN and SYGVQD (reference sequence).

This clone was observed a handful of times. V is TRBV6-4 and J is TRBJ1-1; D not resolved. V lost 6 bases and J 4 bases, leaving 12 bases between the germline ends. There are 13 residues in the CDR3. The germline V gene encodes CDR1 MRHNA and CDR2 SNTAGT. CDR3 nucleotides: TGTGCCAGCAGCATAACAGAGACCACTGAAGCTTTCTTT. Translation: CASSITETTEAFF.

This clone has a single count. The chain links TRBV15 to TRBJ2-1; 16 bases line up with TRBD2. This CDR3 is 17 amino acids long. Germline loops: CDR1 LNHNV, CDR2 YYDKDF (reference sequence). The ends lost 1 base at V and 8 bases at J; junction bases unmatched: 5. The CDR3, as DNA: TGTGCCACCAGCAGAGGTGGGACTAGCGGGGGGGAGGATGAGCAGTTCTTC. It yields the protein CATSRGGTSGGEDEQFF. Full variable domain (remainder filled in from reference TRBV15 and TRBJ2-1): DAMVIQNPRYQVTQFGKPVTLSCSQTLNHNVMYWYQQKSSQAPKLLFHYYDKDFNNEADTPDNFQSRRPNTSFCFLDIRSPGLGDTAMYLCATSRGGTSGGEDEQFFGPGTRLTVL.

This rearrangement joins TRBV4-3 to TRBJ1-4, with 7 bases matching TRBD1. The V gene's germline CDR1 is LGHNA and CDR2 YSLEER. This CDR3 comprises 15 residues. V was pared by 3 bases and J by 6 bases, with 7 bases of the junction left unmatched. CDR3 protein: CASSQLLRGHEKLFF. The CDR3 coding sequence is TGCGCCAGCAGCCAGCTCCTGAGGGGGCATGAAAAACTGTTTTTT.

The J gene is TRBJ2-1, the V gene TRBV5-1, with TRBD2 identical over 7 bases. The J segment lost 9 bases and the V segment lost 4 bases, leaving 13 bases of the junction unmatched. CDR3 length: 15 residues. In germline, CDR1 is SGHRS, CDR2 YFSETQ. DNA of the CDR3: TGCGCCAGCAGCCCCTCCGGTCGGGGGGAGGGTGAGCAGTTCTTC. This codes for CASSPSGRGEGEQFF. The full variable domain, its missing parts supplied by reference TRBV5-1 and TRBJ2-1, is KAGVTQTPRYLIKTRGQQVTLSCSPISGHRSVSWYQQTPGQGLQFLFEYFSETQRNKGNFPGRFSGRQFSNSRSEMNVSTLELGDSALYLCASSPSGRGEGEQFFGPGTRLTVL.

The chain joins TRBV5-1 to TRBJ2-3; D gene ambiguous. Trimming removed 2 bases from V and 7 bases from J, with 14 bases in between. The CDR3 is 14 residues long. Germline values: CDR1 SGHRS, CDR2 YFSETQ. The CDR3 here is CASSFDGSGNTQYF. CDR3 sequence (DNA): TGCGCCAGCAGCTTTGACGGGTCCGGCAATACGCAGTATTTT.

This chain uses TRBV7-9 with TRBJ2-3, with 9 bases aligning to TRBD2. The CDR3 totals 15 residues. Germline V CDR1 and CDR2: SEHNR, FQNEAQ (reference sequence). V shed 4 bases, J shed 0 bases, and the junction held 2 bases outside the gene matches. The CDR3 sequence: CASSSGLASTDTQYF. The CDR3 DNA reads TGTGCCAGCAGCTCGGGACTAGCTAGCACAGATACGCAGTATTTT.

This clone appeared a few times. This CDR3 fails to terminate in the conserved phenylalanine or tryptophan, so it likely reflects a read error. CDR3 DNA: TGTGCCAGCAGCTCTGAGGGGGATTCACCCCTCCACCTT. Translated, it gives CASSSEGDSPLHL. This chain uses TRBV7-9 with TRBJ1-6; D possibly corresponds to TRBD1 (6 bases). The CDR3 covers 13 residues. Germline V lookup: CDR1 SEHNR, CDR2 FQNEAQ (reference sequence). The V and J ends lost 4 bases and 8 bases respectively, with 9 bases between them.

The chain joins TRBV2 to TRBJ1-5; TRBD1 aligns across 11 bases. Germline V gives CDR1 SNHLY, CDR2 FYNNEI. Germline trimming cut 4 bases from V and 3 bases from J; bases unmatched to any gene: 8. This CDR3 contains 17 residues. This CDR3 is CASSARDRGYDNQPQHF. CDR3 bases: TGTGCCAGCAGTGCGAGGGACAGGGGGTATGACAATCAGCCCCAGCATTTT.

The chain joins TRBV4-2 to TRBJ1-2, with TRBD1 as a possible D gene (5 bases). The germline CDR1 and CDR2 sequences are LGHNA and YNFKEQ. This CDR3 is built from 15 residues. Trimming took 0 bases from V and 0 from J, leaving 8 bases between them. The CDR3 sequence: CASSQDRGSNYGYTF. The CDR3, as DNA: TGTGCCAGCAGCCAAGATCGGGGGTCTAACTATGGCTACACCTTC.

The genes are TRBV9 and TRBJ1-1, with D perhaps TRBD1 (6 bases). V shed 1 base and J shed 2 bases, with 9 bases lying between them. CDR3 size: 14 residues. CDR1 and CDR2 from the germline V gene are SGDLS and YYNGEE. The CDR3 DNA sequence: TGTGCCAGCAGCGTAATGGACAGAAACACTGAAGCTTTCTTT. Protein product: CASSVMDRNTEAFF.

This clone has just one count. This sequence joins TRBV29-1 and TRBJ2-3; D gene unclear. Looked up from germline, CDR1 is SQVTM and CDR2 is ANQGSEA. Trimming left V 2 bases short and J 4 bases short, with 10 bases between. There are 13 residues in the CDR3. CDR3 loop: CSVEIVRADTQYF. The DNA for the CDR3 is TGCAGCGTTGAAATCGTTAGGGCAGATACGCAGTATTTT.

The chain joins TRBV5-4 to TRBJ2-2; possible D gene TRBD1, 5 bases. Germline loops: CDR1 SGHNT, CDR2 YYREEE (reference sequence). This CDR3 has 15 residues. Trimming took 4 bases from V and 3 from J, leaving 13 bases between them. CDR3 region: CASSPPQGDTGELFF. The CDR3 DNA reads TGTGCCAGCAGCCCTCCCCAGGGCGACACCGGGGAGCTGTTTTTT.

This rearrangement joins TRBV6-5 to TRBJ1-1, with 8 nucleotides matching TRBD1. The V gene end was trimmed by 2 bases and the J gene end by 11 bases; junction bases not matched to a gene: 13. Germline loops: CDR1 MNHEY, CDR2 SVGAGI. The CDR3 contains 15 residues. The CDR3 reads CASSYIGQGPPGAFF. The CDR3 nucleotides read TGTGCCAGCAGTTACATAGGACAGGGTCCGCCAGGGGCTTTCTTT.

The chain uses TRBV9 and TRBJ2-3; 8 bases fit TRBD2. The germline CDR1 and CDR2 sequences are SGDLS and YYNGEE. The CDR3 has 13 amino acids. Germline trimming cut 4 bases from V and 4 bases from J; bases unmatched to any gene: 2. CDR3: CASSPTSADTQYF. CDR3 coding DNA: TGTGCCAGCAGCCCGACTAGCGCAGATACGCAGTATTTT.

Written as DNA, the CDR3 is TGTGCCAGCAGCTTGGGGGGAGCTCAAGAGACCCAGTACTTC. Translation: CASSLGGAQETQYF. The genes are TRBV5-4 and TRBJ2-5, with TRBD2 as a possible D gene (5 bases). The CDR3 totals 14 residues. V lost 0 bases, J lost 2 bases, and 8 bases lay in between. The germline V gene has CDR1 SGHNT and CDR2 YYREEE (reference sequence).

This clone was recorded only once. The chain is built from TRBV7-6 and TRBJ2-3, with D maybe TRBD2 (5 bases). CDR1 and CDR2 (germline): SGHVS, FNYEAQ. Trimming took 0 bases from V and 0 from J, leaving 7 bases between them. This CDR3 has 15 residues. Here the CDR3 reads CASSLARASTDTQYF. CDR3 in DNA: TGTGCCAGCAGCTTAGCGCGGGCTAGCACAGATACGCAGTATTTT.

The chain employs TRBV5-1 and TRBJ1-1; D is perhaps TRBD1 (6 bases). Germline CDR1 and CDR2: SGHRS and YFSETQ. V gave up 4 bases and J gave up 4 bases, with 20 bases separating them. This CDR3 is built from 16 residues. The CDR3 bases are TGCGCCAGCAGCCACGGACAGAGGTCATCGCCCACTGAAGCTTTCTTT. Its protein product is CASSHGQRSSPTEAFF.

This chain joins TRBV6-6 and TRBJ2-5; 11 nucleotides line up with TRBD1. CDR3 length: 14 amino acids. Germline assignment: CDR1 MNHNY and CDR2 SVGAGI (reference sequence). V shed 7 bases and J 4 bases; nucleotides not matched to a gene: 5. The CDR3 protein is CASTRTGGLETQYF. For the CDR3, the DNA is TGTGCCAGCACCAGGACAGGGGGCTTAGAGACCCAGTACTTC.

The genes are TRBV7-2 and TRBJ2-1; the D gene is possibly TRBD2 (6 bases). CDR1 and CDR2 (germline): SGHTA, FQGNSA. This CDR3 comprises 15 residues. V lost 4 bases and J lost 0, with 10 bases in between. This CDR3 is CASSSRRDSYNEQFF. CDR3 in DNA: TGTGCCAGCAGCTCCAGGCGGGACTCCTACAATGAGCAGTTCTTC.

The chain combines TRBV19 with TRBJ2-7, with no clear D. V was trimmed by 5 bases and J by 2 bases, leaving 19 bases between them. The CDR3 is made up of 16 amino acids. CDR1 LNHDA and CDR2 SQIVND come from the germline V gene (reference sequence). The DNA of the CDR3 is TGTGCCAGTAGTGCGTACCTTCGGGTTCTCCCCTACGAGCAGTACTTC. The encoded protein is CASSAYLRVLPYEQYF.

This chain uses TRBV19 with TRBJ1-2; 7 bases line up with TRBD1. Trimming took 8 bases from V and 8 from J; bases not matched to a gene: 11. Germline lookup yields CDR1 LNHDA and CDR2 SQIVND (reference sequence). CDR3 length: 13 residues. The CDR3 here is CASFLQGSGGYTF. For the CDR3, the DNA is TGTGCCAGTTTTTTACAGGGGAGCGGAGGCTACACCTTC.

The chain is built from TRBV28 and TRBJ2-4; D call uncertain. Germline V CDR1 and CDR2: MDHEN, SYDVKM. This CDR3 is built from 20 residues. The V end was cut by 5 bases, the J end by 1 base, with 27 bases between. CDR3 coding DNA: TGTGCCAGCAGTATGGTTGATGCCAACATCCCCCCACGGGCCAAAAACATTCAGTACTTC. This encodes CASSMVDANIPPRAKNIQYF.

The count of this clone is one. The junction differs from germline at one of its ends, possibly a read error. The J gene is TRBJ2-1, the V gene TRBV10-3; D may be TRBD2 (5 bases). The CDR3 consists of 12 residues. CDR1 and CDR2 (germline): ENHRY, SYGVKD. The CDR3 sequence: CALRTAGREQFF. CDR3 coding DNA: TGTGCCCTCAGGACTGCAGGTCGAGAGCAGTTCTTC.